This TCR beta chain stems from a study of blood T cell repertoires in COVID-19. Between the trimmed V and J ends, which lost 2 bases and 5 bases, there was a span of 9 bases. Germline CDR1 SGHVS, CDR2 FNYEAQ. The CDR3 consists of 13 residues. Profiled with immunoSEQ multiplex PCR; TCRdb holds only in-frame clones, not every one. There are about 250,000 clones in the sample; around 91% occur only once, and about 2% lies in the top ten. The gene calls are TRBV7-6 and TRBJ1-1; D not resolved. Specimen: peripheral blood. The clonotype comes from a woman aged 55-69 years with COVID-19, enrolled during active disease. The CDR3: CASSLSGETEAFF. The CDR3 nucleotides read TGTGCCAGCAGCTTATCGGGTGAGACTGAAGCTTTCTTT.